A selection of T cell receptor beta chains follows, all from one sample in a study of CD8 T cells in Susac syndrome. TCRdb reprocessed the immunoSEQ multiplex PCR reads via MiXCR and lists one record per CDR3 protein. The table lists roughly 200,000 distinct CDR3 sequences, over 90% of them singletons, with around 0.076% in the top ten. The sample consisted of CD4+ T cells from PBMCs. The source of these receptors is a human donor with multiple sclerosis. The conserved cysteine and the conserved F or W are not part of the CDR3 here.

TRBJ2-5	TRBV20-1	SVKLAGQETQY
TRBJ1-4	TRBV30	AWTQFDGRINEKLF
TRBJ1-4	TRBV9	ASSDKGRGEKLF
TRBJ2-1	TRBV14	ASSQGGLEQF
TRBJ1-3	TRBV20-1	SAQRGRGNTIY
TRBJ2-3	TRBV2	ASNQGLAGGTDTQY
TRBJ2-7	TRBV4-2	ASSQDASRDYEQY
TRBJ2-5	TRBV7-9	ASSPRGTDQETQY
TRBJ1-5	TRBV19	ASWTRSGNQPQH
TRBJ2-3	TRBV12-3/TRBV12-4	ASSLAADWYSTDTQY
TRBJ2-5	TRBV6-4	ASSRGSEETQY
TRBJ2-7	TRBV5-4	ASSFGGGHYEQY
TRBJ1-5	TRBV2	ASSEGTEYQPQH
TRBJ1-2	TRBV19	ASSVDLGQRYGYT
TRBJ2-5	TRBV13	ASSLWGQETQY
TRBJ2-3	TRBV12-3/TRBV12-4	ASSLAQEDTQY
TRBJ2-1	TRBV7-2	ASSLAGGAVDEQF
TRBJ1-2	TRBV11-3	ASSLIYGPYGYT
TRBJ1-1	TRBV27	ASSFGAVDTEAF
TRBJ2-3	TRBV20-1	SARDTPGLAGGPDTQY
TRBJ2-1	TRBV28	ASSISGGAMDEQF
TRBJ1-1	TRBV3-1	ASSLEGRGAAF
TRBJ1-2	TRBV25-1	ASSKTPNYGYT
TRBJ1-5	TRBV12-3/TRBV12-4	ASALTGENQH
TRBJ2-7	TRBV25-1	ASSGDRVSQY
TRBJ2-1	TRBV30	AWSTGAIYNEQF
TRBJ2-2	TRBV5-4	ASSSTGGRPGELF
TRBJ1-6	TRBV6-5	ASSYSKYGASGNSPLH
TRBJ2-5	TRBV15	ATSVRYQETQY
TRBJ2-7	TRBV7-6	ASSLVPGPREEQY
TRBJ1-6	TRBV5-4	ASSLGTENSPLH
TRBJ2-1	TRBV25-1	ASIDSQGPYNEQF
TRBJ2-5	TRBV14	ASSQVGLAAETQY
TRBJ1-2	TRBV27	ASSLANTGGYT
TRBJ2-6	TRBV27	ASGRGGISGANVLT
TRBJ2-3	TRBV20-1	SAIDGRTDTQY
TRBJ2-1	TRBV7-9	ASSLAVYEQF
TRBJ2-5	TRBV9	ASSGSGGVTAETQY
TRBJ2-1	TRBV7-2	ASRPVRGKDNEQF
TRBJ2-5	TRBV28	ASSLGLGDQETQY
TRBJ1-6	TRBV11-2	ASSLRGTENSPLH
TRBJ1-1	TRBV20-1	SAKKPRQGSNTEAF
TRBJ1-2	TRBV29-1	SVSQGNYGYT
TRBJ2-3	TRBV20-1	SARDRGADTQY
TRBJ2-3	TRBV19	ASSIIRGQSSTDTQY
TRBJ2-7	TRBV5-4	ASRSGTESYEQY
TRBJ2-3	TRBV10-3	AIMERDRATDTQY
TRBJ1-1	TRBV20-1	SATSTGDTEAF